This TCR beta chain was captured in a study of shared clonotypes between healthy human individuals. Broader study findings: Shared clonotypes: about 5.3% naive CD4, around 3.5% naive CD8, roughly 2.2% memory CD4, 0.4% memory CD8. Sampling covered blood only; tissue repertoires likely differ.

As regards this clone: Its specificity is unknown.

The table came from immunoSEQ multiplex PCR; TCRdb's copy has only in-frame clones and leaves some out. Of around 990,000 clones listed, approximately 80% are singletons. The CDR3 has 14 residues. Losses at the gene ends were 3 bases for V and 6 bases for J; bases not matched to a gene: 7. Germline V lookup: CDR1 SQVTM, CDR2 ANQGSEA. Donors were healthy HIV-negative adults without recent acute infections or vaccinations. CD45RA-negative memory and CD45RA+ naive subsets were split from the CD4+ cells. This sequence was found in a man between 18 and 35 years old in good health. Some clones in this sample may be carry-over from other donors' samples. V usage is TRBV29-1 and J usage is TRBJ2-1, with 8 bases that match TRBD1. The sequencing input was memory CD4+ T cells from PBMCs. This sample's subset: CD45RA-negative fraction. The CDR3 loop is CSVEGQAALNEQFF. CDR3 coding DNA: TGCAGCGTTGAGGGACAGGCCGCCCTCAATGAGCAGTTCTTC.